The 3 T cell receptor beta chains below all came from one sample that was sequenced in a study of blood T cell repertoires in COVID-19. The assay was immunoSEQ multiplex PCR, and TCRdb's table has in-frame clones only and misses some. The sample consists of fewer than 250,000 clones, 83% of them appearing once. Sequenced material: PBMCs or T cells enriched from blood (not recorded which). These receptors all stem from a middle-aged woman who had been exposed to COVID-19.

The chain couples TRBV19 to TRBJ1-1, with TRBD1 as a possible D gene (6 bases). Trimming took 4 bases from V and 7 from J, leaving 10 bases between them. Germline V gives CDR1 LNHDA, CDR2 SQIVND (reference sequence). This CDR3 spans 12 amino acids. CDR3 nucleotides: TGTGCCAGTAGTACCGGACAGATTGAAGCTTTCTTT. It specifies CASSTGQIEAFF.

The chain employs TRBV2 and TRBJ1-2; D is unclear. V lost 2 bases to trimming and J lost 4 bases, with 8 bases between them. CDR3 length equals 13 residues. The germline CDR1 and CDR2 sequences are SNHLY and FYNNEI. The CDR3 region is CASSEPSGYGYTF. The CDR3 nucleotides are TGTGCCAGCAGTGAACCCTCGGGCTATGGCTACACCTTC.

V and J are TRBV14 and TRBJ1-6, with a tentative D call TRBD1 (6 bases). Germline lookup yields CDR1 SGHDN and CDR2 FVKESK. Between the trimmed V and J ends, which lost 1 base and 7 bases, there was a span of 11 bases. The CDR3 sequence is 15 residues long. DNA for the CDR3: TGTGCCAGCAGCCAAGGCGGGGGGCGGAATTCACCCCTCCACTTT. Its protein product is CASSQGGGRNSPLHF. Complete variable domain (other parts from reference TRBV14 and TRBJ1-6): EAGVTQFPSHSVIEKGQTVTLRCDPISGHDNLYWYRRVMGKEIKFLLHFVKESKQDESGMPNNRFLAERTGGTYSTLKVQPAELEDSGVYFCASSQGGGRNSPLHFGNGTRLTVT.